The 18 T cell receptor beta chains given below trace back to one sample, sequenced in a study of blood T cell repertoires in COVID-19. Profiling relied on immunoSEQ multiplex PCR, and the TCRdb table lists in-frame clones only, not all of them. In the table there are some 49,000 clones, under 95% of which are singletons. The sequenced sample was peripheral blood. The receptors were sampled from an older man with active COVID-19.

This rearrangement joins TRBV4-1 to TRBJ2-1, with D unresolved. V was trimmed by 1 base and J by 7 bases, leaving 8 bases between them. There are 13 residues in the CDR3. The germline gives CDR1 MGHRA, CDR2 YSYEKL. The CDR3 region is CASSQVDRNEQFF. As DNA, the CDR3 is TGCGCCAGCAGCCAAGTTGATCGGAATGAGCAGTTCTTC.

DNA for the CDR3: TGTGCCAGCAGCTGGGACAGCCGTAGGAACACTGAAGCTTTCTTT. Translating gives CASSWDSRRNTEAFF. The chain recombines TRBV7-2 with TRBJ1-1; 7 bases fit TRBD1. Germline CDR1 and CDR2: SGHTA and FQGNSA. The CDR3 is 15 residues long. The V gene end was trimmed by 4 bases and the J gene end by 1 base; junction bases not matched to a gene: 6.

The genes are TRBV19 and TRBJ2-5; 7 positions match TRBD2. In germline, CDR1 is LNHDA, CDR2 SQIVND (reference sequence). The V and J ends lost 6 bases and 4 bases, in that order; junction bases with no gene match: 2. The CDR3 spans 12 residues. The CDR3 coding sequence is TGTGCCAGTAGCGGCGGGGGAGAGACCCAGTACTTC. Amino acids: CASSGGGETQYF.

V and J are TRBV6-5 and TRBJ2-7; D is perhaps TRBD2 (6 bases). CDR3 length equals 15 residues. From germline, CDR1 is MNHEY and CDR2 SVGAGI. V lost 6 bases and J 1 base, leaving 16 bases between the germline ends. The CDR3 region is CASRWEEGGSYEQYF. The CDR3 DNA sequence: TGTGCCAGCAGGTGGGAGGAGGGAGGATCCTACGAGCAGTACTTC.

The rearrangement joins TRBV11-3 to TRBJ1-6; D call uncertain. CDR3 length: 13 amino acids. V dropped 3 bases and J dropped 7 bases, with 7 bases sitting between them. Germline V CDR1 and CDR2: SGHNT, YENEEA. The CDR3 DNA reads as TGTGCCAGCAGCTTTAACTGGAATTCACCCCTCCACTTT. Amino acid sequence: CASSFNWNSPLHF.

This clone appeared once. This rearrangement joins TRBV28 to TRBJ1-2; D is unresolved. The CDR3 consists of 12 residues. Looked up from germline, CDR1 is MDHEN and CDR2 is SYDVKM. V lost 10 bases and J 2 bases, leaving 11 bases between the germline ends. CDR3 sequence reads: CATSGPNYGYTF. In nucleotides, the CDR3 is TGTGCCACCTCAGGTCCCAACTATGGCTACACCTTC.

The chain combines TRBV7-2 with TRBJ2-3, with D perhaps matching TRBD1 (7 bases). The germline V gene has CDR1 SGHTA and CDR2 FQGNSA. The CDR3 has 17 residues. V was trimmed by 1 base and J by 1 base, leaving 15 bases between them. Written as DNA, the CDR3 is TGTGCCAGCAGCTTAGACGCGGCGGGACAGCGCACAGATACGCAGTATTTT. Its protein is CASSLDAAGQRTDTQYF.

Only one count was recorded for this clone. This chain connects TRBV5-4 to TRBJ2-7; weak D call: TRBD1 (5 bases). Germline V lookup: CDR1 SGHNT, CDR2 YYREEE (reference sequence). V gave up 1 base and J gave up 3 bases, with 11 bases separating them. CDR3 length: 14 amino acids. The CDR3 reads CASSLKGNLYEQYF. In DNA, the CDR3 is TGTGCCAGCAGCTTGAAGGGGAACCTCTACGAGCAGTACTTC.

The chain is built from TRBV5-1 and TRBJ1-4, with 7 bases fitting TRBD1. The CDR3 contains 13 residues. After removal of 4 bases from V and 8 bases from J, the junction contained 5 bases not matched to a gene. The germline V gene has CDR1 SGHRS and CDR2 YFSETQ. CDR3 sequence: CASSHNRGEKLFF. The CDR3 DNA is TGCGCCAGCAGCCACAACAGGGGCGAAAAACTGTTTTTT.

V gene TRBV4-3 combines with J gene TRBJ1-2, with D unclear. Germline CDR1 is LGHNA and CDR2 is YSLEER. The CDR3 totals 14 residues. V was cut by 4 bases and J by 8 bases, with 17 bases left in between. The CDR3 sequence: CASSPSSTMRGYTF. The CDR3, as DNA: TGCGCCAGCAGCCCAAGCTCGACCATGCGGGGCTACACCTTC.

This chain uses TRBV4-2 with TRBJ2-2; D possibly corresponds to TRBD1 (5 bases). This CDR3 is built from 13 residues. V was pared by 0 bases and J by 9 bases, with 8 bases between. From germline, CDR1 is LGHNA and CDR2 YNFKEQ. CDR3 nucleotides: TGTGCCAGCAGCCAAGATAGGGGCAGGGAGCTGTTTTTT. As protein: CASSQDRGRELFF.

The chain joins TRBV11-2 to TRBJ2-1, with 9 bases aligning to TRBD2. Germline V gene data show CDR1 as SGHAT and CDR2 as FQNNGV. This CDR3 is built from 19 residues. Germline trimming cut 5 bases from V and 4 bases from J; bases unmatched to any gene: 18. The CDR3 DNA follows: TGTGCCAGCAGCGGGAGTTTGTGGCTAGCGGGAAGACCTTACAATGAGCAGTTCTTC. Protein product: CASSGSLWLAGRPYNEQFF.

The rearrangement uses TRBV6-1 and TRBJ1-1, with TRBD1 identical over 8 bases. This CDR3 region has 14 residues. Germline V gene data show CDR1 as MNHNS and CDR2 as SASEGT. Germline trimming cut 2 bases from V and 4 bases from J; bases unmatched to any gene: 3. This CDR3 reads CASSEQGASTEAFF. Here the CDR3 DNA reads TGTGCCAGCAGTGAACAGGGGGCAAGCACTGAAGCTTTCTTT.

The V gene is TRBV7-2, the J gene TRBJ1-2; D uncertain. Germline V gives CDR1 SGHTA, CDR2 FQGNSA. The germline V and J ends were trimmed by 3 bases and 6 bases, with 14 bases remaining between them. The CDR3 is made up of 14 amino acids. The DNA of the CDR3 is TGTGCCAGCAGCTTTTTCGGGCTGGAGGATGGCTACACCTTC. Its translation is CASSFFGLEDGYTF.

This clone appeared once. The rearrangement joins TRBV6-6 to TRBJ1-1, with no clear D. V was pared by 4 bases and J by 7 bases, with 22 bases between. The CDR3 sequence is 16 residues long. CDR1 and CDR2 from the germline V gene are MNHNY and SVGAGI (reference sequence). CDR3 region: CASSSTPGSTFSEAFF. DNA for the CDR3: TGTGCCAGCAGTTCGACCCCGGGGAGTACTTTTAGTGAAGCTTTCTTT.

V and J are TRBV18 and TRBJ2-5; a possible D gene is TRBD1 (6 bases). Germline V gene data show CDR1 as KGHSH and CDR2 as LQKENI. Trimming removed 5 bases from V and 1 base from J, with 8 bases in between. The CDR3 has 13 amino acids. The CDR3 DNA reads TGTGCCAGCTCAAGGGGGTTCCAAGAGACCCAGTACTTC. The encoded protein is CASSRGFQETQYF.

The rearrangement links TRBV19 to TRBJ2-1, with TRBD1 matching 11 bases. V dropped 7 bases and J dropped 3; count of bases not matched to a gene: 5. CDR1 and CDR2 (germline): LNHDA, SQIVND (reference sequence). This CDR3 is 15 amino acids long. The CDR3, as DNA: TGTGCCAGTACCCCCGGGACAGGGGGCTACAATGAGCAGTTCTTC. It translates to CASTPGTGGYNEQFF.

The genes are TRBV15 and TRBJ1-5, with D possibly being TRBD1 (5 bases). In germline, CDR1 is LNHNV, CDR2 YYDKDF (reference sequence). The CDR3 has 13 residues. Trimming shortened V by 5 bases and J by 7 bases, and 12 bases separated the two germline ends. CDR3: CATSPGVGQPQHF. CDR3 DNA sequence: TGTGCCACCAGCCCGGGGGTCGGGCAGCCCCAGCATTTT.